The 12 T cell receptor beta chains given below trace back to one sample, sequenced in a study of blood T cells in healthy people across ages. A second PCR, run for roughly 7 to 11 cycles, used a sample-barcoded 5' primer plus a J-beta primer mix. One entry per CDR3 protein results from TCRdb running MiXCR on the 5' RACE reads. The sample has roughly 1 million distinct CDR3 sequences; approximately 26% are singletons. The same sample was also used in a study of T cells of mothers and their children.

The material sequenced was blood. Every receptor here comes from a girl between 2 and 10 years old in good health.

This clonotype was observed a handful of times. The CDR3 DNA follows: TGTGCCAGCAGCTTCGGACAGGGGCCACCCTACGAGCAGTACTTC. Amino acid sequence: CASSFGQGPPYEQYF. V usage is TRBV9 and J usage is TRBJ2-7, with 9 bases matching TRBD1. The V and J ends lost 4 bases and 2 bases, in that order; junction bases with no gene match: 7. This CDR3 region has 15 residues. Germline V gene data show CDR1 as SGDLS and CDR2 as YYNGEE. Filled out from reference TRBV9 and TRBJ2-7, the complete variable domain reads DSGVTQTPKHLITATGQRVTLRCSPRSGDLSVYWYQQSLDQGLQFLIQYYNGEERAKGNILERFSAQQFPDLHSELNLSSLELGDSALYFCASSFGQGPPYEQYFGPGTRLTVT.

The rearrangement uses TRBV9 and TRBJ1-4; no clear D. This CDR3 is 13 amino acids long. V lost 4 bases to trimming and J lost 8 bases, with 12 bases between them. Germline loops: CDR1 SGDLS, CDR2 YYNGEE. The CDR3 loop reads CASSPTYMEKLFF. The DNA of the CDR3 is TGTGCCAGCAGCCCGACGTATATGGAAAAACTGTTTTTT.

The chain couples TRBV20-1 to TRBJ2-1, with D possibly TRBD1 on 6 matching bases. The V gene lost 5 bases and the J gene lost 5 bases, with 13 bases spanning the gap. Germline-derived CDR1 and CDR2 are DFQATT and SNEGSKA (reference sequence). The CDR3 loop spans 13 amino acids. In nucleotides, the CDR3 is TGCAGTGCTGACCGGACAGTGAACAATGAGCAGTTCTTC. This translates into CSADRTVNNEQFF.

This clonotype turned up a few times. V usage is TRBV7-2 and J usage is TRBJ1-2; TRBD1 matches 9 bases. Germline V gene data show CDR1 as SGHTA and CDR2 as FQGNSA. V lost 5 bases to trimming and J lost 7 bases; unmatched junction nucleotides: 5. CDR3 size: 13 residues. The CDR3 DNA sequence: TGTGCCAGCAGCCAAACAGGGGGCGGTGGCTACACCTTC. This codes for CASSQTGGGGYTF.

This clonotype was seen more than once but under ten times. V gene TRBV29-1 combines with J gene TRBJ2-5, with D hard to call. Germline V gives CDR1 SQVTM, CDR2 ANQGSEA. V was clipped by 4 bases and J by 4 bases, with 16 bases between them. The CDR3 extends over 14 amino acids. The CDR3 DNA sequence: TGCAGCGTTGGTCCGCGACTTTTACCAGAGACCCAGTACTTC. Protein product: CSVGPRLLPETQYF.

A few counts support this clonotype. The chain couples TRBV7-9 to TRBJ2-1; D is undetermined. Germline V gene data show CDR1 as SEHNR and CDR2 as FQNEAQ (reference sequence). Trimming pared 5 bases from V and 6 bases from J, leaving 11 bases between. This CDR3 is 13 amino acids long. CDR3 sequence reads: CASSPPNGNEQFF. The CDR3 nucleotides read TGTGCCAGCAGCCCGCCCAACGGCAATGAGCAGTTCTTC. The variable domain in full, with the rest retrieved from reference TRBV7-9 and TRBJ2-1, is DTGVSQNPRHKITKRGQNVTFRCDPISEHNRLYWYRQTLGQGPEFLTYFQNEAQLEKSRLLSDRFSAERPKGSFSTLEIQRTEQGDSAMYLCASSPPNGNEQFFGPGTRLTVL.

This clonotype occurred many times. The rearrangement links TRBV6-6 to TRBJ2-5, with a weak D call TRBD1 (6 bases). Germline V gene lookup returns CDR1 MNHNY and CDR2 SVGAGI (reference sequence). CDR3 length: 14 residues. The V and J ends lost 6 bases and 3 bases respectively, with 14 bases between them. The CDR3 loop reads CASRWQGREETQYF. CDR3 in DNA: TGTGCCAGCAGGTGGCAGGGGCGCGAAGAGACCCAGTACTTC.

This clonotype was counted between two and nine times. This chain uses TRBV6-5 with TRBJ2-7; 7 bases agree with TRBD1. The DNA end favors TRBJ2-1, so the J call may be wrong. The CDR3 is made up of 16 amino acids. Germline loops: CDR1 MNHEY, CDR2 SVGAGI. As DNA, the CDR3 is TGTGCCAGCAGTTACCTAACGAGACAGGGAAGAGATGAGCAGTTCTTC. It codes for CASSYLTRQGRDEQFF.

In this sample, this clonotype turned up a few times. The J gene is TRBJ1-4, the V gene TRBV6-6, with no clear D. The CDR3 contains 14 residues. Trimming stripped 6 bases from V and 7 bases from J, with 15 bases between. The germline V gene has CDR1 MNHNY and CDR2 SVGAGI (reference sequence). The CDR3 protein is CASRPGPGGEKLFF. The CDR3 DNA reads TGTGCCAGCAGGCCCGGCCCCGGTGGTGAAAAACTGTTTTTT.

This clonotype appeared once. J is TRBJ2-7 and V is TRBV20-1, with D unresolved. V dropped 0 bases and J dropped 9 bases, with 12 bases sitting between them. Germline CDR1 and CDR2: DFQATT and SNEGSKA (reference sequence). The CDR3 is made up of 12 amino acids. The DNA of the CDR3 is TGCAGTGCTAGAGATCGGCAGAAAGGGCAGTACTTC. Amino acid sequence: CSARDRQKGQYF.

V gene TRBV29-1 combines with J gene TRBJ1-1; no reliable D call. Germline V CDR1 and CDR2: SQVTM, ANQGSEA. The V end was cut by 4 bases, the J end by 5 bases, with 11 bases between. The CDR3 has 12 amino acids. The CDR3 reads CSVGPRRTEAFF. In DNA form, the CDR3 reads TGCAGCGTTGGTCCCCGACGGACTGAAGCTTTCTTT.

This clonotype was seen repeatedly, ten times or more. V usage is TRBV4-3 and J usage is TRBJ2-3, with D perhaps TRBD1 (6 bases). There are 13 residues in the CDR3. Trimming cost V 0 bases and J 10 bases, with 11 bases left between them. Germline CDR1 reads LGHNA; CDR2 reads YSLEER. This CDR3 reads CASSQDTGKAQYF. DNA of the CDR3: TGCGCCAGCAGCCAAGACACAGGGAAGGCGCAGTATTTT.